The 2 T cell receptor beta chains below all came from one sample that was sequenced in a study of T-cell memory formation after mild COVID-19. TCRdb reanalysed the 5' RACE reads using MiXCR and keeps one entry per CDR3 protein. The data show roughly 200,000 distinct CDR3 sequences, around 16% seen once. The sample was PBMCs or a T cell subset sorted from them (not recorded which). These TCRs come from an adult woman who had mild COVID-19 (a few samples of this study predate the infection). Cell type and time point are not known.

V gene TRBV3-1 combines with J gene TRBJ1-2; 9 nucleotides agree with TRBD1. The CDR3 runs to 13 residues. Trimming took 3 bases from V and 8 from J; bases not matched to a gene: 4. Germline CDR1 LGHDT, CDR2 YNNKEL (reference sequence). The CDR3, as DNA: TGTGCCAGCAGCCAGACAGGGGGAGGAGGCTACACCTTC. It is translated as CASSQTGGGGYTF.

This clonotype has just a few counts. A much more abundant neighbour one base away suggests this may be a read error. CDR3 residues: CASADSTDTQFF. CDR3 DNA: TGTGCCAGCGCGGACAGCACAGATACGCAGTTTTTT. J is TRBJ2-3 and V is TRBV7-2; D may be TRBD1 (6 bases). This CDR3 region has 12 residues. Germline V gene data show CDR1 as SGHTA and CDR2 as FQGNSA.